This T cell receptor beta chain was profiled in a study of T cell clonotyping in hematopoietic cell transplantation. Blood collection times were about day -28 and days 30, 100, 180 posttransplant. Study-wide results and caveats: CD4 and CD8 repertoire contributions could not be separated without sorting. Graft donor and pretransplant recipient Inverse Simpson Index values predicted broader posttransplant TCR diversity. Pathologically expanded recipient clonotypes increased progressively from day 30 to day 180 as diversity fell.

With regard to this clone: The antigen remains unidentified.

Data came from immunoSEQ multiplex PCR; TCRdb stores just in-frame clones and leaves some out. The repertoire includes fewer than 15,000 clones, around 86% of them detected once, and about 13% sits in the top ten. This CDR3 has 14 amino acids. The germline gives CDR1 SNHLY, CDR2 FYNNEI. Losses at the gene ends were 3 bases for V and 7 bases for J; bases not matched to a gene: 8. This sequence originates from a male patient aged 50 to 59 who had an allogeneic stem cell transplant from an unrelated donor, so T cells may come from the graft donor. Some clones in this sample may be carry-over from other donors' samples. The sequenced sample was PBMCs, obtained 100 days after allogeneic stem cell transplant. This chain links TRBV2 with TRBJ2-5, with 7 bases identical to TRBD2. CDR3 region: CASSEVASGGTQYF. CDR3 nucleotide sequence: TGTGCCAGCAGTGAGGTGGCTAGCGGAGGGACCCAGTACTTC.